A selection of T cell receptor beta chains follows, all from one sample in a study of regulatory T cells in long-lasting Graves disease. TCRdb fed the multiplex PCR reads into MiXCR, producing one record per CDR3 protein. The sample records about 430,000 distinct CDR3 sequences, roughly 23% being singletons. The specimen was peripheral blood mononuclear cells (PBMCs), collected when the disease was refractory, from a patient treated with antithyroid drugs. Receptors were obtained from a female donor with Graves disease. CDR3s include the opening cysteine and the closing phenylalanine or tryptophan. Each record gives: clone size, J gene, V gene, D gene, CDR3 DNA, CDR3 protein. D genes are given only for firm matches. Clone size is stated in some rows and not others, as once, few, many or a class when expanded.

abundance: -
j_gene: TRBJ2-7
v_gene: TRBV10-3
d_gene: -
CDR3nt: TGTGCCATTACAGAGGTTTGGGACGGCGAGCAGTACTTC
CDR3aa: CAITEVWDGEQYF

abundance: few
j_gene: TRBJ2-7
v_gene: TRBV6-1
d_gene: TRBD2
CDR3nt: TGTGCCAGCAGTGCCACTAGCGGGGGCTACGAGCAGTACTTC
CDR3aa: CASSATSGGYEQYF

abundance: many
j_gene: TRBJ2-5
v_gene: TRBV20-1
d_gene: TRBD2
CDR3nt: TGCAGTGCTGCAGGGAGCGGGAGGTACGGAGAGACCCAGTACTTC
CDR3aa: CSAAGSGRYGETQYF

abundance: many
j_gene: TRBJ1-1
v_gene: TRBV28
d_gene: -
CDR3nt: TGTGCCAGCAGTCTCGGTCCTCGCGGTGAAGCTTTCTTT
CDR3aa: CASSLGPRGEAFF

abundance: many
j_gene: TRBJ1-4
v_gene: TRBV18
d_gene: -
CDR3nt: TGTGCCAGCTCACCCGCGGCTGCAACTAATGAAAAACTGTTTTTT
CDR3aa: CASSPAAATNEKLFF

abundance: many
j_gene: TRBJ2-7
v_gene: TRBV6-5
d_gene: TRBD1
CDR3nt: TGTGCCAGCAGTTACGGGACAGGGGCCTACGAGCAGTACTTC
CDR3aa: CASSYGTGAYEQYF

abundance: few
j_gene: TRBJ2-7
v_gene: TRBV7-8
d_gene: -
CDR3nt: TGTGCCAGCAGCTTAAACCCATCCTACGAGCAGTACTTC
CDR3aa: CASSLNPSYEQYF

abundance: few
j_gene: TRBJ2-4
v_gene: TRBV29-1
d_gene: -
CDR3nt: TGCAGCGTTGCGCCCCATTTAGCCAAAAACATTCAGTACTTC
CDR3aa: CSVAPHLAKNIQYF

abundance: many
j_gene: TRBJ2-5
v_gene: TRBV29-1
d_gene: TRBD1
CDR3nt: TGCAGCGTTGAACGTTGGGTGTCAGGGGGTGGGGAGACCCAGTACTTC
CDR3aa: CSVERWVSGGGETQYF

abundance: -
j_gene: TRBJ2-2
v_gene: TRBV7-3
d_gene: -
CDR3nt: TGTGCCAGCAGCTTCGGGGGCCCCACCGGGGAGCTGTTTTTT
CDR3aa: CASSFGGPTGELFF

abundance: -
j_gene: TRBJ2-5
v_gene: TRBV4-1
d_gene: -
CDR3nt: TGCGCCAGCAGCCAAGGGAATGGCCCGCCATTGAAAGAGACCCAGTACTTC
CDR3aa: CASSQGNGPPLKETQYF

abundance: few
j_gene: TRBJ1-5
v_gene: TRBV7-9
d_gene: -
CDR3nt: TGTGCCAGCAGCCCTACAGGGACACACAATCAGCCCCAGCATTTT
CDR3aa: CASSPTGTHNQPQHF

abundance: many
j_gene: TRBJ1-5
v_gene: TRBV2
d_gene: TRBD1
CDR3nt: TGTGCCAGCACCCCGACAGGGAATGGGCAGCCCCAGCATTTT
CDR3aa: CASTPTGNGQPQHF

abundance: -
j_gene: TRBJ2-6
v_gene: TRBV27
d_gene: -
CDR3nt: TGCGCCAGCAGACACCCGCGGTCTGGGGCCAACGTCCTGACTTTC
CDR3aa: CASRHPRSGANVLTF

abundance: few
j_gene: TRBJ2-3
v_gene: TRBV6-5
d_gene: -
CDR3nt: TGTGCCAGCAGTTACGAGGGGCGAGGAGATACGCAGTATTTT
CDR3aa: CASSYEGRGDTQYF

abundance: few
j_gene: TRBJ2-1
v_gene: TRBV29-1
d_gene: TRBD1
CDR3nt: TGCAGCGTTGAAGAGGACAGGGCCCACAATGAGCAGTTCTTC
CDR3aa: CSVEEDRAHNEQFF

abundance: many
j_gene: TRBJ1-2
v_gene: TRBV19
d_gene: -
CDR3nt: TGTGCCAGTAGTATAGATTTCCAGGGAACGTATGGCTACACCTTC
CDR3aa: CASSIDFQGTYGYTF

abundance: many
j_gene: TRBJ1-1
v_gene: TRBV11-1
d_gene: -
CDR3nt: TGTGCCAGCAGCTTACTGGGAGGGTCCACTGAAGCTTTCTTT
CDR3aa: CASSLLGGSTEAFF

abundance: few
j_gene: TRBJ1-1
v_gene: TRBV19
d_gene: TRBD1
CDR3nt: TGTGCCAGTAGGCGGACAGGGGTCACTGAAGCTTTCTTT
CDR3aa: CASRRTGVTEAFF

abundance: -
j_gene: TRBJ1-1
v_gene: TRBV19
d_gene: TRBD1
CDR3nt: TGTGCCACGACAGGGGGCAAAGGGAACACTGAAGCTTTCTTT
CDR3aa: CATTGGKGNTEAFF

abundance: -
j_gene: TRBJ2-3
v_gene: TRBV12-5
d_gene: TRBD1
CDR3nt: TGTGCTAGTGCCCCCGACAGGGGGACTAGCACAGATACGCAGTATTTT
CDR3aa: CASAPDRGTSTDTQYF

abundance: few
j_gene: TRBJ1-5
v_gene: TRBV4-1
d_gene: -
CDR3nt: TGCGCCAGCAGCCAAGAGCTGGCCCACAATCAGCCCCAGCATTTT
CDR3aa: CASSQELAHNQPQHF

abundance: many
j_gene: TRBJ2-2
v_gene: TRBV5-1
d_gene: -
CDR3nt: TGCGCCAGCAGCTTCGACCGGAGGGACACCGGGGAGCTGTTTTTT
CDR3aa: CASSFDRRDTGELFF

abundance: -
j_gene: TRBJ1-5
v_gene: TRBV7-3
d_gene: -
CDR3nt: TGTGCCAGCACCCAAAGGGATAGCAATCAGCCCCAGCATTTT
CDR3aa: CASTQRDSNQPQHF

abundance: many
j_gene: TRBJ1-1
v_gene: TRBV28
d_gene: -
CDR3nt: TGTGCCAGCAGCCGTCCGGGACTGCGGAGCACTGAAGCTTTCTTT
CDR3aa: CASSRPGLRSTEAFF

abundance: many
j_gene: TRBJ2-7
v_gene: TRBV27
d_gene: TRBD2
CDR3nt: TGTGCCAGCAGTTTGCGTAGCGGGAGCTACGAGCAGTACTTC
CDR3aa: CASSLRSGSYEQYF

abundance: many
j_gene: TRBJ1-5
v_gene: TRBV28
d_gene: TRBD1
CDR3nt: TGTGCCTCCGGTACAGGGGGCTATCAGCCCCAGCATTTT
CDR3aa: CASGTGGYQPQHF

abundance: -
j_gene: TRBJ1-5
v_gene: TRBV6-1
d_gene: TRBD1
CDR3nt: TGTGCCAGCACTCAGGGGGGGGTAAAGGAACAGCCCCAGCATTTT
CDR3aa: CASTQGGVKEQPQHF

abundance: -
j_gene: TRBJ2-7
v_gene: TRBV5-1
d_gene: -
CDR3nt: TGCGCCAGCAGCTTCGGGCGCTCGGGCCCCTACGAGCAGTACTTC
CDR3aa: CASSFGRSGPYEQYF

abundance: -
j_gene: TRBJ1-5
v_gene: TRBV28
d_gene: -
CDR3nt: TGTGCCAGCAGTTTGGGGGGGGCGGGCCTTGGCAATCAGCCCCAGCATTTT
CDR3aa: CASSLGGAGLGNQPQHF

abundance: few
j_gene: TRBJ1-4
v_gene: TRBV5-6
d_gene: -
CDR3nt: TGTGCCAGCAGCTTAACCGGGACTTTTAATGAAAAACTGTTTTTT
CDR3aa: CASSLTGTFNEKLFF

abundance: many
j_gene: TRBJ2-7
v_gene: TRBV28
d_gene: TRBD2
CDR3nt: TGTGCCAGCAGAACCTCAGCGGGAGTGTACGAGCAGTACTTC
CDR3aa: CASRTSAGVYEQYF

abundance: -
j_gene: TRBJ2-5
v_gene: TRBV20-1
d_gene: -
CDR3nt: TGCAGTGCTAGAGGGCTGAAACGGGCAGGGGAGACCCAGTACTTC
CDR3aa: CSARGLKRAGETQYF

abundance: -
j_gene: TRBJ2-2
v_gene: TRBV5-6
d_gene: -
CDR3nt: TGTGCCAGCAGCATGGGGGACGCATTCCTCGGGGAGCTGTTTTTT
CDR3aa: CASSMGDAFLGELFF

abundance: many
j_gene: TRBJ2-7
v_gene: TRBV10-3
d_gene: -
CDR3nt: TGTGCCACCGGGGGGTCCGGGACAGACTACTACGAGCAGTACTTC
CDR3aa: CATGGSGTDYYEQYF

abundance: many
j_gene: TRBJ1-2
v_gene: TRBV28
d_gene: TRBD1
CDR3nt: TGTGCCAGCAGTTTAGTGGAGGGACAGAACTATGGCTACACCTTC
CDR3aa: CASSLVEGQNYGYTF

abundance: many
j_gene: TRBJ1-1
v_gene: TRBV29-1
d_gene: -
CDR3nt: TGCAGCGTTCACCCCGGACTCCTGAACACTGAAGCTTTCTTT
CDR3aa: CSVHPGLLNTEAFF

abundance: few
j_gene: TRBJ2-7
v_gene: TRBV16
d_gene: -
CDR3nt: TGTGCCAGCAGCCAATCTGGCGGGGGCCGCGACGAGCAGTACTTC
CDR3aa: CASSQSGGGRDEQYF

abundance: few
j_gene: TRBJ1-1
v_gene: TRBV10-3
d_gene: -
CDR3nt: TGTGCCATCAGTGACCAACAGGGAGACACTGAAGCTTTCTTT
CDR3aa: CAISDQQGDTEAFF

abundance: -
j_gene: TRBJ2-5
v_gene: TRBV2
d_gene: TRBD1
CDR3nt: TGTGCCAGCAGTGGGGGGACAGTCTACCAAGAGACCCAGTACTTC
CDR3aa: CASSGGTVYQETQYF

abundance: many
j_gene: TRBJ1-2
v_gene: TRBV20-1
d_gene: -
CDR3nt: TGCAGTGCTAGGCCCCCTACTCGGAACTATGGCTACACCTTC
CDR3aa: CSARPPTRNYGYTF

abundance: -
j_gene: TRBJ2-7
v_gene: TRBV20-1
d_gene: TRBD2
CDR3nt: TGCAGTGCTAAAGATAGGGGGACTAGCGGTTACGAGCAGTACTTC
CDR3aa: CSAKDRGTSGYEQYF

abundance: few
j_gene: TRBJ2-1
v_gene: TRBV6-9
d_gene: -
CDR3nt: TGTGCCAGCAGTTACGAGGGGAATGAGCAGTTCTTC
CDR3aa: CASSYEGNEQFF

abundance: -
j_gene: TRBJ2-3
v_gene: TRBV25-1
d_gene: TRBD1
CDR3nt: TGTGCCAGCAGTGAACTGCCCGGGACAGGGAGATTCAAGAGGGCAGATACGCAGTATTTT
CDR3aa: CASSELPGTGRFKRADTQYF

abundance: many
j_gene: TRBJ1-6
v_gene: TRBV7-3
d_gene: -
CDR3nt: TGTGCCAGCAGCTTAACAGGGGCTAATTCACCCCTCCACTTT
CDR3aa: CASSLTGANSPLHF

abundance: -
j_gene: TRBJ1-1
v_gene: TRBV3-1
d_gene: TRBD1
CDR3nt: TGTGCCAGCAGCGAGGACCGGGACAGGGGGTGGCACACTGAAGCTTTCTTT
CDR3aa: CASSEDRDRGWHTEAFF